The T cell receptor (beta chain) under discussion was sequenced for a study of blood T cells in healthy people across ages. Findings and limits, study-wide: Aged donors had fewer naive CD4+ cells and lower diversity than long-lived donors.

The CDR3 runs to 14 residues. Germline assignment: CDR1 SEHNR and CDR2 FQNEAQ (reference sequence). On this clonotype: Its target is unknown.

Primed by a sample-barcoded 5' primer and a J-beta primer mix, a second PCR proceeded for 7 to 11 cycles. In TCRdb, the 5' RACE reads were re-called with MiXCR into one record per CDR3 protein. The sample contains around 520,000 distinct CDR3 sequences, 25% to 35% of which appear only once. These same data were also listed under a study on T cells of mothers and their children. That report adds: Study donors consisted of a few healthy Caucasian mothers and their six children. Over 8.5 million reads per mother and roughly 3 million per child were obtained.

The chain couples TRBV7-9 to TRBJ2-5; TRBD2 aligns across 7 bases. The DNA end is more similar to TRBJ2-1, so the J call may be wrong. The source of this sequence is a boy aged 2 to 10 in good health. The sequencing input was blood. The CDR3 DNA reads TGTGCCACCCTCCCCATGGCGGGAGAGGGTGAGCAGTTCTTC. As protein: CATLPMAGEGEQFF.